Following are 29 T cell receptor beta chains from one sample sequenced in a study of blood T cell repertoires in COVID-19. Using immunoSEQ multiplex PCR, the repertoire was profiled, and TCRdb retains in-frame clones only, with some absent. The sample contains around 26,000 clones, around 85% of which appear only once. Input material: peripheral blood. The receptors originated from a human donor in a cohort sampled during active COVID-19.

The chain joins TRBV29-1 to TRBJ2-2, with 9 bases lining up with TRBD1. The CDR3 sequence is 15 residues long. V shed 4 bases and J 2 bases; nucleotides not matched to a gene: 5. CDR1 and CDR2 from the germline V gene are SQVTM and ANQGSEA. For the CDR3, the DNA is TGCAGCGTTGGGTCGGGACAGGGCAACACCGGGGAGCTGTTTTTT. Protein: CSVGSGQGNTGELFF.

This chain links TRBV7-9 with TRBJ2-2; D gene uncertain. V was cut by 0 bases and J by 1 base, with 6 bases left in between. Germline lookup yields CDR1 SEHNR and CDR2 FQNEAQ (reference sequence). There are 15 residues in the CDR3. The CDR3 loop reads CASSLADMNTGELFF. The CDR3 nucleotides read TGTGCCAGCAGCTTAGCCGACATGAACACCGGGGAGCTGTTTTTT.

The chain carries TRBV7-3 and TRBJ2-5, with a weak D call TRBD2 (6 bases). V shed 3 bases and J shed 4 bases, with 9 bases lying between them. Germline V gene sequence: CDR1 SGHTA, CDR2 FQGTGA. This CDR3 has 13 residues. DNA for the CDR3: TGTGCCAGCAGCTTTGGCGGGGCAGAGACCCAGTACTTC. Translated: CASSFGGAETQYF.

This clone was picked up one time. The V and J genes are TRBV18 and TRBJ1-3, with a weak D call TRBD1 (6 bases). The length of the CDR3 is 14 residues. The V end was cut by 4 bases, the J end by 10 bases, with 17 bases between. In germline, CDR1 is KGHSH, CDR2 LQKENI. This chain's CDR3 is CASSRPPQQGTIYF. The CDR3, as DNA: TGTGCCAGCTCACGGCCCCCCCAACAGGGAACCATATATTTT. Complete variable domain (other parts from reference TRBV18 and TRBJ1-3): NAGVMQNPRHLVRRRGQEARLRCSPMKGHSHVYWYRQLPEEGLKFMVYLQKENIIDESGMPKERFSAEFPKEGPSILRIQQVVRGDSAAYFCASSRPPQQGTIYFGEGSWLTVV.

The chain has TRBV6-1 and TRBJ2-7; 8 bases agree with TRBD1. Germline CDR1 is MNHNS and CDR2 is SASEGT. The ends lost 1 base at V and 3 bases at J; junction bases unmatched: 8. The CDR3 runs to 16 residues. DNA for the CDR3: TGTGCCAGCAGTGAAGGACAGGGGAACGACTACTACGAGCAGTACTTC. Translation gives CASSEGQGNDYYEQYF.

The chain is built from TRBV25-1 and TRBJ2-5; D is uncertain. The V gene's germline CDR1 is MGHDK and CDR2 SYGVNS. With 11 bases removed from V and 5 bases from J, the gap between germline ends came to 15 bases. This CDR3 contains 12 residues. The CDR3 DNA follows: TGTGCCGCCAGCGTTGGAAGGGAGACCCAGTACTTC. Protein product: CAASVGRETQYF. Full variable domain (missing parts from reference TRBV25-1 and TRBJ2-5): EADIYQTPRYLVIGTGKKITLECSQTMGHDKMYWYQQDPGMELHLIHYSYGVNSTEKGDLSSESTVSRIRTEHFPLTLESARPSHTSQYLCAASVGRETQYFGPGTRLLVL.

The V gene is TRBV10-3, the J gene TRBJ2-7; D possibly corresponds to TRBD2 (6 bases). Trimming left V 6 bases short and J 5 bases short, with 14 bases between. The CDR3 sequence is 13 residues long. Germline loops: CDR1 ENHRY, CDR2 SYGVKD. As DNA, the CDR3 is TGTGCCATCAGACCCCGGACTAACAACGAGCAGTACTTC. Protein product: CAIRPRTNNEQYF.

The CDR3 region has the DNA TGTGCCAGCAGTGACGGCAGGGGGCGGTACGAGCAGTACTTC. This encodes CASSDGRGRYEQYF. J is TRBJ2-7 and V is TRBV2; 8 bases line up with TRBD1. V lost 3 bases, J lost 4 bases, and 5 bases stayed unmatched. The CDR3 is 14 amino acids. Germline V gene data show CDR1 as SNHLY and CDR2 as FYNNEI.

This clone was seen once. This sequence joins TRBV7-9 and TRBJ1-2; D perhaps matches TRBD1 (5 bases). The CDR3 runs to 13 residues. The germline V gene encodes CDR1 SEHNR and CDR2 FQNEAQ (reference sequence). The ends were cut back, 2 bases at V and 6 bases at J, with 10 bases in the middle. DNA of the CDR3: TGTGCCAGCAGCTTATGGGGGGAAGATGGCTACACCTTC. Residues: CASSLWGEDGYTF.

This clone appeared a few times. This chain links TRBV7-3 with TRBJ2-1, with TRBD1 matching over 7 bases. The J segment lost 6 bases and the V segment lost 5 bases, leaving 7 bases of the junction unmatched. CDR3 length equals 14 residues. CDR1 is SGHTA and CDR2 is FQGTGA in the germline V gene. This chain's CDR3 is CASSPRQGINEQFF. The CDR3 bases are TGTGCCAGCAGCCCCCGACAGGGTATCAATGAGCAGTTCTTC.

This chain uses TRBV4-2 with TRBJ2-1; D is undetermined. Germline V CDR1 and CDR2: LGHNA, YNFKEQ. The CDR3 has 15 residues. The V gene lost 0 bases and the J gene lost 9 bases, with 15 bases spanning the gap. CDR3 bases: TGTGCCAGCAGCCAAGAAAGCCTCCGCTCGCCTGAGCAGTTCTTC. It yields the protein CASSQESLRSPEQFF.

CDR3 sequence (DNA): TGTGCCAGCAGCTTAATGGGCGGGAGTAATGGGTTTGGCACGCAGTATTTT. Translated, it gives CASSLMGGSNGFGTQYF. J is TRBJ2-3 and V is TRBV7-2; TRBD2 matches 7 bases. Germline lookup yields CDR1 SGHTA and CDR2 FQGNSA. The CDR3 loop spans 17 amino acids. The J segment lost 9 bases and the V segment lost 2 bases, leaving 17 bases of the junction unmatched.

This rearrangement joins TRBV6-5 to TRBJ1-1; 10 bases are a match to TRBD1. Germline V gives CDR1 MNHEY, CDR2 SVGAGI. Trimming took 7 bases from V and 3 from J; bases not matched to a gene: 5. This CDR3 is 14 amino acids long. DNA for the CDR3: TGTGCCAGCACCCCGACAGGGGGCTACACTGAAGCTTTCTTT. The encoded protein is CASTPTGGYTEAFF.

This chain links TRBV2 with TRBJ2-2; 11 positions agree with TRBD2. Unmatched junction bases numbered 2, after V lost 6 bases and J lost 2 bases. Per germline, CDR1 SNHLY and CDR2 FYNNEI. This CDR3 has 15 residues. The CDR3 DNA follows: TGTGCCAGCAGCGGGACTAGCGGAAACACCGGGGAGCTGTTTTTT. Amino acid sequence: CASSGTSGNTGELFF.

The chain employs TRBV5-1 and TRBJ2-1; possibly TRBD2 for D (5 bases). The CDR3 is 16 residues long. CDR1 and CDR2 (germline): SGHRS, YFSETQ. Trimming took 0 bases from V and 8 from J, leaving 18 bases between them. Written as DNA, the CDR3 is TGCGCCAGCAGCTTGGAGGCGGGCTTCGGGCTCGATGAGCAGTTCTTC. This gives the protein CASSLEAGFGLDEQFF.

The chain employs TRBV2 and TRBJ1-1, with TRBD1 identical over 7 bases. Germline CDR1 is SNHLY and CDR2 is FYNNEI. This CDR3 is 15 amino acids long. The V and J ends lost 6 bases and 2 bases, in that order; junction bases with no gene match: 9. CDR3 sequence: CASRGGQTHNTEAFF. The CDR3 bases are TGTGCCAGCAGGGGGGGACAGACCCACAACACTGAAGCTTTCTTT.

The chain recombines TRBV19 with TRBJ2-2, with TRBD1 matching over 7 bases. Trimming took 5 bases from V and 6 from J; bases not matched to a gene: 6. Germline assignment: CDR1 LNHDA and CDR2 SQIVND (reference sequence). CDR3 size: 14 residues. The CDR3 DNA sequence: TGTGCCAGTAGTCGACAGGGTTCACCCGGGGAGCTGTTTTTT. It codes for CASSRQGSPGELFF.

The chain employs TRBV5-6 and TRBJ2-2; 9 nucleotides match TRBD1. Germline V gene lookup returns CDR1 SGHDT and CDR2 YYEEEE. The CDR3 sequence is 13 residues long. V shed 4 bases, J shed 10 bases, and the junction held 5 bases outside the gene matches. CDR3 DNA sequence: TGTGCCAGCAGCCTAACAGGGGGCGAGGAGCTGTTTTTT. Protein: CASSLTGGEELFF.

The rearrangement links TRBV4-3 to TRBJ2-1, with TRBD2 matching 10 bases. In germline, CDR1 is LGHNA, CDR2 YSLEER. The ends lost 0 bases at V and 8 bases at J; junction bases unmatched: 7. The length of the CDR3 is 16 residues. CDR3 in amino acids: CASSQDRAGGPDEQFF. In DNA form, the CDR3 reads TGCGCCAGCAGCCAAGATCGAGCGGGAGGGCCAGATGAGCAGTTCTTC.

The V gene is TRBV19, the J gene TRBJ2-3; tentatively, D is TRBD2 (5 bases). This CDR3 is 14 amino acids long. Trimming removed 3 bases at V and 1 base at J, with 8 bases between. From germline, CDR1 is LNHDA and CDR2 SQIVND (reference sequence). In DNA form, the CDR3 reads TGTGCCAGTAGTATCAGCGGTGGCACAGATACGCAGTATTTT. This encodes CASSISGGTDTQYF.

This sequence joins TRBV5-1 and TRBJ1-2, with 9 positions matching TRBD1. The CDR3 length is 13 residues. Germline loops: CDR1 SGHRS, CDR2 YFSETQ. Trimming at V came to 1 base and at J to 6 bases, leaving 1 base not matched to a gene. The DNA of the CDR3 is TGCGCCAGCAGCTTGAACAGGGGGCATGGCTACACCTTC. Amino acids: CASSLNRGHGYTF.

V is TRBV7-9 and J is TRBJ2-7; 11 bases are shared with TRBD2. In germline, CDR1 is SEHNR, CDR2 FQNEAQ (reference sequence). J was trimmed by 4 bases and V by 1 base; bases with no gene match: 3. This CDR3 comprises 15 residues. CDR3 amino acids: CASSLVGTSGYEQYF. In DNA, the CDR3 is TGTGCCAGCAGCTTAGTTGGGACTAGCGGTTACGAGCAGTACTTC.

The chain recombines TRBV7-9 with TRBJ1-4; 7 bases are a match to TRBD1. Losses at the gene ends were 4 bases for V and 5 bases for J; bases not matched to a gene: 7. The CDR3 extends over 15 amino acids. Germline V lookup: CDR1 SEHNR, CDR2 FQNEAQ (reference sequence). CDR3: CASSWGDRDNEKLFF. CDR3 DNA: TGTGCCAGCAGCTGGGGGGACAGAGACAATGAAAAACTGTTTTTT. The variable domain in full, with the rest retrieved from reference TRBV7-9 and TRBJ1-4, is DTGVSQNPRHKITKRGQNVTFRCDPISEHNRLYWYRQTLGQGPEFLTYFQNEAQLEKSRLLSDRFSAERPKGSFSTLEIQRTEQGDSAMYLCASSWGDRDNEKLFFGSGTQLSVL.

This sequence joins TRBV9 and TRBJ1-1; D is unresolved. Between the trimmed V and J ends, which lost 7 bases and 8 bases, there was a span of 9 bases. CDR3 length equals 10 residues. Germline CDR1 reads SGDLS; CDR2 reads YYNGEE. DNA of the CDR3: TGTGCCAGCGGAGAAGTAGAAGCTTTCTTT. Its translation is CASGEVEAFF.

This clone showed up just once. The genes are TRBV24-1 and TRBJ2-1; D possibly corresponds to TRBD2 (5 bases). Looked up from germline, CDR1 is KGHDR and CDR2 is SFDVKD. This CDR3 has 12 residues. With 9 bases removed from V and 8 bases from J, the gap between germline ends came to 13 bases. The CDR3 region has the DNA TGTGCCACCTACCCCCGGGGTTATGAGCAGTTCTTC. Translated, it gives CATYPRGYEQFF.

The chain is built from TRBV9 and TRBJ2-7; perhaps TRBD1 as D (5 bases). Germline V gene sequence: CDR1 SGDLS, CDR2 YYNGEE. The CDR3 contains 15 residues. Trimming shortened V by 0 bases and J by 3 bases, and 13 bases separated the two germline ends. CDR3 sequence reads: CASSVGGGSNYEQYF. CDR3 nucleotide sequence: TGTGCCAGCAGCGTAGGGGGCGGATCCAACTACGAGCAGTACTTC.

V usage is TRBV9 and J usage is TRBJ2-5, with D possibly being TRBD2 (5 bases). CDR1 and CDR2 from the germline V gene are SGDLS and YYNGEE. The CDR3 is 16 residues long. With 0 bases removed from V and 0 bases from J, the gap between germline ends came to 12 bases. CDR3 amino acids: CASSVGVRANQETQYF. Here the CDR3 DNA reads TGTGCCAGCAGCGTAGGAGTGAGGGCCAACCAAGAGACCCAGTACTTC.

The rearrangement joins TRBV29-1 to TRBJ1-1; a possible D gene is TRBD1 (6 bases). CDR3 length: 15 residues. Germline CDR1 SQVTM, CDR2 ANQGSEA. V lost 5 bases and J lost 0, with 16 bases in between. The CDR3 DNA reads as TGCAGCGTTAAGACAGGCCAAACGATGAACACTGAAGCTTTCTTT. The encoded protein is CSVKTGQTMNTEAFF. Complete variable domain (other parts from reference TRBV29-1 and TRBJ1-1): SAVISQKPSRDICQRGTSLTIQCQVDSQVTMMFWYRQQPGQSLTLIATANQGSEATYESGFVIDKFPISRPNLTFSTLTVSNMSPEDSSIYLCSVKTGQTMNTEAFFGQGTRLTVV.

The chain is built from TRBV12-3 or TRBV12-4 and TRBJ2-3; D is unresolved. The V end was cut by 3 bases, the J end by 9 bases, with 7 bases between. The CDR3 spans 11 residues. CDR3 coding DNA: TGTGCCAGCAGTTTGCGAGTCACGCAGTATTTT. It codes for CASSLRVTQYF.